The rows below give T cell receptor beta chains drawn from one sample of a study of blood T cell repertoires in COVID-19. TCRdb keeps only in-frame clones here, not all; method: immunoSEQ multiplex PCR. The table lists under 350,000 clones, around 89% of them singletons, with approximately 4.3% in the top ten. Source material: peripheral blood. These receptor sequences come from a man in his forties or fifties with acute or convalescent COVID-19. The CDR3 runs from the conserved cysteine through the conserved F or W. Fields, in order: J gene, V gene, clone size, D gene, CDR3 DNA, CDR3 protein. The D gene is left open where the match is weak. The listing skips clone size in some rows; elsewhere it reads once, few, many or a size class.

TRBJ2-7	TRBV9	.	.	TGTGCCAGCAGCTCCTGGGGGGAAGACTACGAGCAGTACTTC	CASSSWGEDYEQYF
TRBJ1-4	TRBV4-2	.	TRBD1	TGTGCCAGCAGCCAAGATGGGGCCCCGGGACAGGTTGGAAAACTGTTTTTT	CASSQDGAPGQVGKLFF
TRBJ1-3	TRBV5-1	.	.	TGCGCCAGCAGCTTGGTCCCCGGGGAAAACACCATATATTTT	CASSLVPGENTIYF
TRBJ2-3	TRBV13	.	TRBD2	TGTGCCAGCAGCTACACTAGCGGGCCGGGCGTAACAGATACGCAGTATTTT	CASSYTSGPGVTDTQYF
TRBJ2-3	TRBV27	.	TRBD2	TGTGCCAGCAGTTTATCTTGGGGAAGCGGGGAATTTACGCAGTATTTT	CASSLSWGSGEFTQYF
TRBJ1-2	TRBV12-3/TRBV12-4	once	.	TGTGCCAGCAGCTACAGGGAGGGCTACACCTTC	CASSYREGYTF
TRBJ1-1	TRBV19	.	.	TGTGCCAGTAGTATCAAATCGAACACTGAAGCTTTCTTT	CASSIKSNTEAFF
TRBJ2-1	TRBV4-1	.	.	TGCGCCAGCAGCCAAGATCATCGGTGGCGGCTAGCGAGGAATGAGCAGTTCTTC	CASSQDHRWRLARNEQFF
TRBJ1-2	TRBV6-5	.	TRBD1	TGTGCCAGCAGCAGGGGGAATGGCTACACCTTC	CASSRGNGYTF
TRBJ1-1	TRBV2	.	.	TGTGCCAGCAGGGGGCCAGGACAGCCAGACACTGAAGCTTTCTTT	CASRGPGQPDTEAFF
TRBJ2-1	TRBV11-2	.	.	TGTGCCAGCAGTTCTACTCGGGACACCCACAATGAGCAGTTCTTC	CASSSTRDTHNEQFF
TRBJ2-2	TRBV27	.	.	TGTGCCAGCAGTTACGGACTGAACACCGGGGAGCTGTTTTTT	CASSYGLNTGELFF
TRBJ1-2	TRBV6-5	.	.	TGTGCCAGCAGACGCAGTAGGGACACTACCTATGGCTACACCTTC	CASRRSRDTTYGYTF
TRBJ2-7	TRBV6-5	.	TRBD2	TGTGCCAGCAGTCCCCTAGCGGGGGCTACCTACGAGCAGTACTTC	CASSPLAGATYEQYF
TRBJ1-2	TRBV9	.	.	TGTGCCAGCAGCGTCGCGGTAGGAGACTATGGCTACACCTTC	CASSVAVGDYGYTF
TRBJ1-2	TRBV19	.	.	TGTGCCAGTAGAGTGTCGGGGGGCGGCTATGGCTACACCTTC	CASRVSGGGYGYTF
TRBJ1-3	TRBV30	once	.	TGTGCCTGGAGTCGGGGTACTGGAAACACCATATATTTT	CAWSRGTGNTIYF
TRBJ1-2	TRBV10-3	.	.	TGTGCCATCAGTGTGGGCAGTGGATCGGGCTACACCTTC	CAISVGSGSGYTF
TRBJ2-2	TRBV5-1	.	TRBD1	TGCGCCAGCAAATTCGACAGGGCCACCGGGGAGCTGTTTTTT	CASKFDRATGELFF
TRBJ1-2	TRBV2	.	.	TGTGCCAGCAGTGAAGCGGAGACAGGAGCTAACTATGGCTACACCTTC	CASSEAETGANYGYTF
TRBJ2-7	TRBV27	.	.	TGTGCCAGCAGCGCTCGAAATCCTAACCCTTACGAGCAGTACTTC	CASSARNPNPYEQYF
TRBJ1-1	TRBV20-1	few	TRBD1	TGCAGTGCTAGTGCGGGACAGGGGGAAGCTTTCTTT	CSASAGQGEAFF
TRBJ2-1	TRBV25-1	.	.	TGTGCCAGCAGTGCCGACAGTTACAATGAGCAGTTCTTC	CASSADSYNEQFF
TRBJ1-2	TRBV3-1/TRBV3-2	.	.	TGTGCCAGTCCATATCTAGGAGGGGTCTATGGCTACACCTTC	CASPYLGGVYGYTF